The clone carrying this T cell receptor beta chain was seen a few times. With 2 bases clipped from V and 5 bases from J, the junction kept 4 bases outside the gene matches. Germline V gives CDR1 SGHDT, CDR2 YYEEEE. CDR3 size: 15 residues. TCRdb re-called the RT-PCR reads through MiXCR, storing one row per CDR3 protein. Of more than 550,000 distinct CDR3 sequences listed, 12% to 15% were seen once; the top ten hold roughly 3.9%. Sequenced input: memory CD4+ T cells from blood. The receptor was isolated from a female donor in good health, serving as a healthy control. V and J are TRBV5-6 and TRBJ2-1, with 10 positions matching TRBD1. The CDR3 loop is CASSFPGQGNNEQFF. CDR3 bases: TGTGCCAGCAGCTTTCCGGGACAGGGGAACAATGAGCAGTTCTTC.